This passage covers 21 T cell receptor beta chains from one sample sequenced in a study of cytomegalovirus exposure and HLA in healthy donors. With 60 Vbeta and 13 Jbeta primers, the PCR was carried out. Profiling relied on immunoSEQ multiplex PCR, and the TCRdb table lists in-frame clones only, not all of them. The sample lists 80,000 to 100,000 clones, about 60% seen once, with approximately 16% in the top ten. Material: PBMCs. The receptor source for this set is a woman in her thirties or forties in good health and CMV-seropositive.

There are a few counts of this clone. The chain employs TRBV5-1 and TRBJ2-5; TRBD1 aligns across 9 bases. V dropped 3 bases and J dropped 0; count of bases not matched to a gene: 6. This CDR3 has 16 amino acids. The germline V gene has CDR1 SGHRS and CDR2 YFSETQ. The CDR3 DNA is TGCGCCAGCAGCTGGGGACAGGGTTCTTACCAAGAGACCCAGTACTTC. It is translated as CASSWGQGSYQETQYF.

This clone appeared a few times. The CDR3 nucleotides read TGCGCCAGCAGCCAAGAAGAGGGAGGTTACCAGTACTTC. Amino acids: CASSQEEGGYQYF. This rearrangement joins TRBV4-3 to TRBJ2-5; tentatively, D is TRBD2 (6 bases). The CDR3 runs 13 residues. Germline V gene lookup returns CDR1 LGHNA and CDR2 YSLEER. V lost 0 bases and J 10 bases, leaving 12 bases between the germline ends.

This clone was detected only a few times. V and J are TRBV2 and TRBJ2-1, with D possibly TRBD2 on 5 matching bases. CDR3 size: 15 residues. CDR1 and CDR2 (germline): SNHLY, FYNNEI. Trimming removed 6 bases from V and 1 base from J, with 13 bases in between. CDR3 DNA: TGTGCCAGCAGGCTTCAGCGGACTTCCTACAATGAGCAGTTCTTC. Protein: CASRLQRTSYNEQFF. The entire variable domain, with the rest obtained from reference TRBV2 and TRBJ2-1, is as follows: EPEVTQTPSHQVTQMGQEVILRCVPISNHLYFYWYRQILGQKVEFLVSFYNNEISEKSEIFDDQFSVERPDGSNFTLKIRSTKLEDSAMYFCASRLQRTSYNEQFFGPGTRLTVL.

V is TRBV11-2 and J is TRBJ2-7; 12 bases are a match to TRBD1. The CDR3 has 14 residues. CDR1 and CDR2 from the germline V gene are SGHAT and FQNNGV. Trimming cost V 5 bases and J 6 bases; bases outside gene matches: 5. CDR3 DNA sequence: TGTGCCAGCAGCCCCGGGACAGGGGGCGCCGAGCAGTACTTC. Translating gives CASSPGTGGAEQYF.

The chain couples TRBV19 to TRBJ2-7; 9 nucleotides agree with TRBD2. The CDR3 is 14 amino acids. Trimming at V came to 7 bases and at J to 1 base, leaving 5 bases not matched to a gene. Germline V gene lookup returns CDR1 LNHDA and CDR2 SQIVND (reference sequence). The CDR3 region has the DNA TGTGCCAGTAATGCGGGAGGGCCTTCCTACGAGCAGTACTTC. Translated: CASNAGGPSYEQYF.

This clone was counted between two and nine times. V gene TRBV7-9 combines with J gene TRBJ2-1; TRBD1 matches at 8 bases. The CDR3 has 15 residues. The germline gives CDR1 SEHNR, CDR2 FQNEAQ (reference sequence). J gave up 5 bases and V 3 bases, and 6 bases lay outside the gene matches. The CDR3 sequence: CASSLGQGADNEQFF. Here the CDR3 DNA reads TGTGCCAGCAGCTTGGGGCAGGGGGCCGACAATGAGCAGTTCTTC.

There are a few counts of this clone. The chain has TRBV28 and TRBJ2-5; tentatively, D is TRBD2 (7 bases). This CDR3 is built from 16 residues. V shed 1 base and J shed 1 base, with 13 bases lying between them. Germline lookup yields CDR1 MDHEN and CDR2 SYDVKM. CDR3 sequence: CASSLFQGRAQETQYF. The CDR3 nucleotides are TGTGCCAGCAGTTTATTCCAGGGGAGGGCCCAAGAGACCCAGTACTTC.

The CDR3: CASSLLGTGEETQYF. The CDR3 DNA reads as TGTGCCAGCAGTTTACTAGGGACAGGGGAAGAGACCCAGTACTTC. The chain uses TRBV27 and TRBJ2-5, with 10 bases matching TRBD1. The germline gives CDR1 MNHEY, CDR2 SMNVEV (reference sequence). The CDR3 has 15 amino acids. The V and J ends lost 2 bases and 3 bases, in that order; junction bases with no gene match: 3.

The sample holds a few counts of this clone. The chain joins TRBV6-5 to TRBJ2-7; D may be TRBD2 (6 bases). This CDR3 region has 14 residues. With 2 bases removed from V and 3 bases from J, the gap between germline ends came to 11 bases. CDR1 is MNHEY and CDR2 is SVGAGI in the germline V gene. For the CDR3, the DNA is TGTGCCAGCAGTTACCTACACGGGGGCTACGAGCAGTACTTC. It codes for CASSYLHGGYEQYF.

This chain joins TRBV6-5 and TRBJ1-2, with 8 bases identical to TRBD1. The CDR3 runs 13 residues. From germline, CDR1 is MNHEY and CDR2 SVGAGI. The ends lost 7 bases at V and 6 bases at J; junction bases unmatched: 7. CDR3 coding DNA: TGTGCCAGCACCCCCGGACAGGGCAATGGCTACACCTTC. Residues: CASTPGQGNGYTF.

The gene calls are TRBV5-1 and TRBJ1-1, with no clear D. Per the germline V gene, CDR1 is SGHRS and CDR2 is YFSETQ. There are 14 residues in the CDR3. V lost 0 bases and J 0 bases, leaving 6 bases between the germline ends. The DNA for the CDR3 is TGCGCCAGCAGCTTGGACCAGATGAACACTGAAGCTTTCTTT. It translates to CASSLDQMNTEAFF.

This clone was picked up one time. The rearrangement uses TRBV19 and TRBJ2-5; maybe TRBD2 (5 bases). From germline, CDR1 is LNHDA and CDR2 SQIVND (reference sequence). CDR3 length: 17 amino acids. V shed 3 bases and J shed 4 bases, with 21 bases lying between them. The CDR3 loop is CASSILNEGSGSETQYF. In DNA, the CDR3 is TGTGCCAGTAGTATCCTAAATGAGGGAAGCGGTTCAGAGACCCAGTACTTC.

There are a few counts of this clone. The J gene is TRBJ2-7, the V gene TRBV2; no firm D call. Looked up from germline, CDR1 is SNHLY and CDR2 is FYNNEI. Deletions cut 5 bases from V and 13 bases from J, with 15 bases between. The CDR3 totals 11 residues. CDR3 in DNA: TGTGCCAGCAGTTCAACTTCTCGGTGCTACTTC. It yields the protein CASSSTSRCYF.

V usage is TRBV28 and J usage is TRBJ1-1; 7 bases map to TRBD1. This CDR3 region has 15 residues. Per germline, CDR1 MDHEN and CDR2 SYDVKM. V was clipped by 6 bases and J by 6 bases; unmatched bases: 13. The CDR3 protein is CASSSGQDISSEAFF. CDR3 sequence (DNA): TGTGCCAGCAGCTCTGGACAGGATATAAGCTCTGAAGCTTTCTTT. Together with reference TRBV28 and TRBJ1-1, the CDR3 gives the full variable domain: DVKVTQSSRYLVKRTGEKVFLECVQDMDHENMFWYRQDPGLGLRLIYFSYDVKMKEKGDIPEGYSVSREKKERFSLILESASTNQTSMYLCASSSGQDISSEAFFGQGTRLTVV.

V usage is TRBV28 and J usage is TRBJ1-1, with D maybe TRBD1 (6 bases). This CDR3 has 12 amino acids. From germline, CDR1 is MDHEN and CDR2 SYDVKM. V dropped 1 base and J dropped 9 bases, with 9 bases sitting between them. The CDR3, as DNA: TGTGCCAGCAGTTTATTGGGGGCGAAAGCTTTCTTT. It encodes CASSLLGAKAFF.

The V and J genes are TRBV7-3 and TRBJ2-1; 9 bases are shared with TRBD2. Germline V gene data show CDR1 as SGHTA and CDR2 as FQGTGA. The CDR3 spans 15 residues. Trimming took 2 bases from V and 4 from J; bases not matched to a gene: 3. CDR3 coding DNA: TGTGCCAGCAGCTTATCGGGACTAGCTTACAATGAGCAGTTCTTC. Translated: CASSLSGLAYNEQFF.

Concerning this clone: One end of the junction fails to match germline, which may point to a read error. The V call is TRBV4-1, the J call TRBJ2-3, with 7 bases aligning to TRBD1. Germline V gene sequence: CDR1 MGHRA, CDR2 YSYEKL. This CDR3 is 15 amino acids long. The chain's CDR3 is CASSRRQGYTGTQYF. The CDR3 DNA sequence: TGCGCCAGCAGCCGAAGACAGGGATACACAGGTACGCAGTATTTT.

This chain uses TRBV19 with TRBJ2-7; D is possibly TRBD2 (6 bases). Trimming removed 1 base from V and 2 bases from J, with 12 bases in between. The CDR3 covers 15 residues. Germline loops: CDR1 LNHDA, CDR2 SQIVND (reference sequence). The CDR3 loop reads CASSIAAGITYEQYF. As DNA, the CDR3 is TGTGCCAGTAGTATAGCGGCGGGGATAACCTACGAGCAGTACTTC.

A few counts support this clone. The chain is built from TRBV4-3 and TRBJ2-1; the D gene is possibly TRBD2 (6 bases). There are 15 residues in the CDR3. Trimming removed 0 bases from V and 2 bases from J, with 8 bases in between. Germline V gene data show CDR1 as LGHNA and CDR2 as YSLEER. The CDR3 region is CASSQEAGTYNEQFF. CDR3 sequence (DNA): TGCGCCAGCAGCCAAGAGGCGGGAACCTACAATGAGCAGTTCTTC.

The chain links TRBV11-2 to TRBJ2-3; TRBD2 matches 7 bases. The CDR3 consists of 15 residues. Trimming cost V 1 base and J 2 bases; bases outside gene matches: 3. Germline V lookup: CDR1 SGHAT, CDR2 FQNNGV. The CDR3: CASSLAGGVTDTQYF. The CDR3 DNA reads TGTGCCAGCAGCTTAGCGGGAGGAGTCACAGATACGCAGTATTTT.

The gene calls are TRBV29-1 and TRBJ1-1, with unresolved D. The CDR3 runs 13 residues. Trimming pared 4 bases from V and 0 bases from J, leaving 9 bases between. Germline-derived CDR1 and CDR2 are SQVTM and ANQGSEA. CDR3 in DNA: TGCAGCGTTGTGGGCAACATGAACACTGAAGCTTTCTTT. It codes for CSVVGNMNTEAFF.